These 29 T cell receptor beta chains were all obtained from the same sample, sequenced in a study of cytomegalovirus exposure and HLA in healthy donors. The PCR was carried out with 60 Vbeta primers and 13 Jbeta primers. The protocol was immunoSEQ multiplex PCR, while the TCRdb copy is restricted to in-frame clones and leaves out a portion. The specimen's table records about 140,000 clones. Specimen: PBMCs. The source is a young woman in good health and CMV-seronegative.

The rearrangement uses TRBV2 and TRBJ1-5; perhaps TRBD1 as D (5 bases). This CDR3 comprises 13 residues. V was cut by 6 bases and J by 0 bases, with 6 bases left in between. Germline values: CDR1 SNHLY, CDR2 FYNNEI. The DNA of the CDR3 is TGTGCCAGCAGGACAGATAGCAATCAGCCCCAGCATTTT. Protein product: CASRTDSNQPQHF. The whole variable domain, filled in from reference TRBV2 and TRBJ1-5, reads EPEVTQTPSHQVTQMGQEVILRCVPISNHLYFYWYRQILGQKVEFLVSFYNNEISEKSEIFDDQFSVERPDGSNFTLKIRSTKLEDSAMYFCASRTDSNQPQHFGDGTRLSIL.

This chain connects TRBV10-3 to TRBJ1-3, with D perhaps TRBD1 (5 bases). Germline V gene sequence: CDR1 ENHRY, CDR2 SYGVKD. V gave up 11 bases and J gave up 0 bases, with 8 bases separating them. The CDR3 sequence is 12 residues long. The CDR3 DNA follows: TGTGCCTCGACAGTCTCTGGAAACACCATATATTTT. It codes for CASTVSGNTIYF.

The gene calls are TRBV7-6 and TRBJ2-1, with 14 bases that match TRBD2. The CDR3 loop spans 18 amino acids. Germline V lookup: CDR1 SGHVS, CDR2 FNYEAQ. J gave up 0 bases and V 5 bases, and 6 bases lay outside the gene matches. This CDR3 is CASSRTSGRPSSYNEQFF. CDR3 in DNA: TGTGCCAGCAGCCGGACTAGCGGGAGGCCGAGCTCCTACAATGAGCAGTTCTTC.

V usage is TRBV6-1 and J usage is TRBJ1-1; D unresolved. This CDR3 has 11 residues. Germline V gene lookup returns CDR1 MNHNS and CDR2 SASEGT. V lost 1 base and J 12 bases, leaving 9 bases between the germline ends. In DNA, the CDR3 is TGTGCCAGCAGTGAAGTCTCGAGGTCTTTCTTT. Translating gives CASSEVSRSFF.

V is TRBV19 and J is TRBJ1-2, with TRBD1 matching over 11 bases. Germline-derived CDR1 and CDR2 are LNHDA and SQIVND (reference sequence). The junction had 6 bases not matched to a gene; V was cut back by 6 bases and J by 6 bases. The CDR3 runs to 14 residues. This CDR3 is CASSRTGGLDGYTF. DNA of the CDR3: TGTGCCAGTAGCCGGACAGGGGGCCTTGATGGCTACACCTTC.

The V call is TRBV9, the J call TRBJ2-1; 10 nucleotides align to TRBD2. Germline trimming cut 0 bases from V and 5 bases from J; bases unmatched to any gene: 8. This CDR3 spans 17 amino acids. Per the germline V gene, CDR1 is SGDLS and CDR2 is YYNGEE. CDR3 residues: CASSVALGAGGDNEQFF. Here the CDR3 DNA reads TGTGCCAGCAGCGTAGCCTTAGGAGCGGGAGGGGACAATGAGCAGTTCTTC.

The V gene is TRBV4-1, the J gene TRBJ2-7, with D possibly being TRBD2 (6 bases). This CDR3 region has 14 residues. CDR1 is MGHRA and CDR2 is YSYEKL in the germline V gene. Trimming left V 1 base short and J 6 bases short, with 13 bases between. The CDR3, as DNA: TGCGCCAGCAGCCAAGGGGAGGCGCTTGCCGAGCAGTACTTC. Translation: CASSQGEALAEQYF.

This chain uses TRBV7-2 with TRBJ2-7; a possible D gene is TRBD1 (6 bases). V dropped 4 bases and J dropped 3 bases, with 10 bases sitting between them. Germline V gives CDR1 SGHTA, CDR2 FQGNSA. The CDR3 runs 13 residues. The CDR3 coding sequence is TGTGCCAGCAGCTCACAGGGTATCTACGAGCAGTACTTC. Amino acid sequence: CASSSQGIYEQYF.

The gene calls are TRBV5-4 and TRBJ2-3; 11 bases align to TRBD2. This CDR3 has 16 residues. Germline V gene data show CDR1 as SGHNT and CDR2 as YYREEE (reference sequence). Unmatched junction bases numbered 8, after V lost 4 bases and J lost 4 bases. The CDR3 nucleotides read TGTGCCAGCAGCACCCTACTAGCGGGAGATTCAGATACGCAGTATTTT. This gives the protein CASSTLLAGDSDTQYF.

V gene TRBV7-2 combines with J gene TRBJ2-4, with 8 positions matching TRBD1. CDR1 and CDR2 from the germline V gene are SGHTA and FQGNSA. This CDR3 has 12 amino acids. With 5 bases clipped from V and 9 bases from J, the junction kept 3 bases outside the gene matches. The CDR3 nucleotides are TGTGCCAGCAGCGCGGACAGGGCCATTCAGTACTTC. Translated, it gives CASSADRAIQYF.

J is TRBJ2-5 and V is TRBV5-4; D is ambiguous. The DNA end is a closer match to TRBJ2-7, so the J assignment may be wrong. Germline V lookup: CDR1 SGHNT, CDR2 YYREEE (reference sequence). The CDR3 totals 14 residues. CDR3 DNA sequence: TGTGCCAGCAGCTTGAAAGTTCTCCCCTACGAGCAGTACTTC. This sequence encodes CASSLKVLPYEQYF.

The V gene is TRBV29-1, the J gene TRBJ2-5; possibly TRBD1 for D (5 bases). Trimming removed 4 bases from V and 1 base from J, with 10 bases in between. The CDR3 sequence is 13 residues long. CDR1 is SQVTM and CDR2 is ANQGSEA in the germline V gene. Here the CDR3 reads CSVGIDSQETQYF. The CDR3 DNA reads as TGCAGCGTTGGGATCGACAGCCAAGAGACCCAGTACTTC.

This chain links TRBV2 with TRBJ2-7; 7 bases are a match to TRBD2. The CDR3 spans 14 residues. Germline V gene lookup returns CDR1 SNHLY and CDR2 FYNNEI. J lost 3 bases, V lost 6 bases, and 8 bases had no gene match. This CDR3 is CASRRGLSNYEQYF. CDR3 sequence (DNA): TGTGCCAGCAGGAGGGGACTATCGAACTACGAGCAGTACTTC.

The V gene is TRBV5-1, the J gene TRBJ2-5; 8 bases map to TRBD2. The J call may be in error: the DNA end matches TRBJ2-7 better. Germline CDR1 is SGHRS and CDR2 is YFSETQ. The CDR3 is 14 residues long. The CDR3: CASSLSGRDYEQYF. The CDR3, as DNA: TGCGCCAGCAGCTTGAGCGGGAGAGACTACGAGCAGTACTTC.

This sequence joins TRBV6-5 and TRBJ2-3; the match to TRBD2 covers 7 bases. V lost 6 bases and J lost 0; bases outside the gene matches: 3. The germline V gene encodes CDR1 MNHEY and CDR2 SVGAGI. The CDR3 is 14 amino acids. For the CDR3, the DNA is TGTGCCAGCAGGCTCGGGAGGAGCACAGATACGCAGTATTTT. This translates into CASRLGRSTDTQYF.

The V gene is TRBV7-8, the J gene TRBJ2-1, with TRBD2 as a possible D gene (6 bases). This CDR3 comprises 15 residues. Germline CDR1 reads SGHVS; CDR2 reads FQNEAQ. The ends were cut back, 1 base at V and 4 bases at J, with 11 bases in the middle. The CDR3 DNA follows: TGTGCCAGCAGCTTAGGGGGACTGCTATACAATGAGCAGTTCTTC. Protein: CASSLGGLLYNEQFF.

The chain couples TRBV5-8 to TRBJ1-4; a possible D gene is TRBD1 (6 bases). CDR1 and CDR2 (germline): SGHTS, YDEGEE. There are 13 residues in the CDR3. The V gene lost 5 bases and the J gene lost 8 bases, with 13 bases spanning the gap. CDR3 nucleotides: TGTGCCAGCAGTCGTTACCAGGGGGAAAAACTGTTTTTT. Amino acids: CASSRYQGEKLFF.

This chain connects TRBV25-1 to TRBJ2-5; 7 bases map to TRBD2. CDR3 size: 16 residues. The trim removed 2 bases at V and 0 bases at J, leaving 6 bases unmatched. Germline V gene sequence: CDR1 MGHDK, CDR2 SYGVNS. The CDR3 DNA is TGTGCCAGCAGTGAAAGTGGCGGGGGTTACCAAGAGACCCAGTACTTC. The encoded protein is CASSESGGGYQETQYF. Together with reference TRBV25-1 and TRBJ2-5, the CDR3 gives the full variable domain: EADIYQTPRYLVIGTGKKITLECSQTMGHDKMYWYQQDPGMELHLIHYSYGVNSTEKGDLSSESTVSRIRTEHFPLTLESARPSHTSQYLCASSESGGGYQETQYFGPGTRLLVL.

The chain uses TRBV28 and TRBJ1-2, with no clear D. CDR1 MDHEN and CDR2 SYDVKM come from the germline V gene. With 2 bases removed from V and 4 bases from J, the gap between germline ends came to 8 bases. The CDR3 runs to 13 residues. In DNA form, the CDR3 reads TGTGCCAGCAGTTTAACTGGTCCCTATGGCTACACCTTC. Protein product: CASSLTGPYGYTF.

This chain links TRBV28 with TRBJ2-7, with 10 bases that match TRBD2. The CDR3 loop spans 14 amino acids. The trim removed 2 bases at V and 7 bases at J, leaving 5 bases unmatched. In germline, CDR1 is MDHEN, CDR2 SYDVKM. The CDR3 bases are TGTGCCAGCAGTTTAGCGGGACTAGCGCGGGAGCAGTACTTC. Its translation is CASSLAGLAREQYF.

This chain uses TRBV27 with TRBJ2-5; 10 bases map to TRBD1. V trimming: 7 bases; J trimming: 4 bases; junction bases outside the gene matches: 6. The length of the CDR3 is 14 residues. The germline gives CDR1 MNHEY, CDR2 SMNVEV (reference sequence). The CDR3 DNA reads as TGTGCCAGCAACAGACAGGGGGCAGGAGAGACCCAGTACTTC. Its translation: CASNRQGAGETQYF.

This rearrangement joins TRBV7-7 to TRBJ2-1, with 7 positions matching TRBD1. The CDR3 has 13 residues. Germline V gene data show CDR1 as SSHAT and CDR2 as FNYEAQ (reference sequence). The ends lost 1 base at V and 6 bases at J; junction bases unmatched: 0. CDR3 in DNA: TGTGCCAGCAGCTTAGGACAGGGCAATGAGCAGTTCTTC. Translated, it gives CASSLGQGNEQFF.

The chain employs TRBV10-1 and TRBJ2-7; 10 positions match TRBD1. Germline CDR1 reads WNHNN; CDR2 reads SYGVQD (reference sequence). The CDR3 sequence is 14 residues long. J lost 2 bases, V lost 5 bases, and 3 bases had no gene match. The CDR3: CASSSGTGAYEQYF. The CDR3 nucleotides read TGCGCCAGCAGTTCCGGGACAGGGGCCTACGAGCAGTACTTC.

The chain recombines TRBV7-8 with TRBJ1-5; 7 bases align to TRBD1. Trimming cost V 1 base and J 0 bases; bases outside gene matches: 9. The germline V gene encodes CDR1 SGHVS and CDR2 FQNEAQ. The CDR3 runs to 18 residues. The CDR3 sequence is CASSLELRDSYSNQPQHF. The CDR3 DNA follows: TGTGCCAGCAGCTTAGAGCTGCGGGACAGTTATAGCAATCAGCCCCAGCATTTT.

The chain links TRBV10-1 to TRBJ2-2, with 9 bases identical to TRBD1. Germline loops: CDR1 WNHNN, CDR2 SYGVQD (reference sequence). The CDR3 length is 16 residues. V was clipped by 5 bases and J by 0 bases; unmatched bases: 4. The DNA of the CDR3 is TGCGCCAGCAGTTCCGGGACAGGGACGAACACCGGGGAGCTGTTTTTT. Its translation: CASSSGTGTNTGELFF.

CDR3 in amino acids: CASSYSLAGGGEQYV. For the CDR3, the DNA is TGTGCCAGCAGTTATTCCCTAGCGGGAGGAGGCGAGCAGTACGTC. The chain couples TRBV6-6 to TRBJ2-7; 11 bases are a match to TRBD2. Trimming at V came to 3 bases and at J to 6 bases, leaving 7 bases not matched to a gene. The CDR3 has 15 amino acids. CDR1 and CDR2 (germline): MNHNY, SVGAGI (reference sequence).

The rearrangement uses TRBV4-1 and TRBJ2-7; 10 bases are shared with TRBD1. This CDR3 is built from 15 residues. Germline V gives CDR1 MGHRA, CDR2 YSYEKL. The junction had 2 bases not matched to a gene; V was cut back by 1 base and J by 2 bases. The CDR3, as DNA: TGCGCCAGCAGCCAAGGGACAGGGGGGGCCTACGAGCAGTACGTC. It specifies CASSQGTGGAYEQYV.

The V and J genes are TRBV7-9 and TRBJ2-1, with 10 bases fitting TRBD1. The CDR3 has 16 amino acids. V shed 5 bases, J shed 4 bases, and the junction held 8 bases outside the gene matches. Germline CDR1 is SEHNR and CDR2 is FQNEAQ (reference sequence). In DNA form, the CDR3 reads TGTGCCAGCAGCCGCCTCCGGGACAGGGGATACAATGAGCAGTTCTTC. Translated, it gives CASSRLRDRGYNEQFF.

V gene TRBV9 combines with J gene TRBJ2-2; D perhaps matches TRBD2 (6 bases). Germline V gene data show CDR1 as SGDLS and CDR2 as YYNGEE. This CDR3 is 16 amino acids long. Trimming cost V 0 bases and J 6 bases, with 15 bases left between them. The CDR3 DNA reads TGTGCCAGCAGCGTAGTTCCGAATGGAGGGTCCGGGGAGCTGTTTTTT. It encodes CASSVVPNGGSGELFF.